This is a list of T cell receptor beta chains from one sample in a study of blood T cell repertoires in COVID-19. Clones were sequenced by immunoSEQ multiplex PCR, and TCRdb holds only the in-frame ones, with some missing. There are 310,000 or so clones in the sample; 85% to 90% occur only once, and about 1.7% lies in the top ten. Sequencing used PBMCs or T cells enriched from blood (not recorded which). These receptors were obtained from a woman aged 18-29 years with acute COVID-19. Each CDR3 is given with its conserved first and last residue. Fields, in order: V gene, J gene, D gene, clone size, CDR3 protein, CDR3 DNA. D genes are given only for firm matches. Size is omitted from some rows. Given values are once, few, many or a class for expanded clones.

v_call: TRBV29-1
j_call: TRBJ2-7
d_call: NA
clone_size: once
cdr3_aa: CSAGAGLGEQYF
cdr3_nt: TGCAGCGCCGGGGCGGGGCTCGGCGAGCAGTACTTC

v_call: TRBV29-1
j_call: TRBJ2-2
d_call: TRBD2
clone_size: NA
cdr3_aa: CSVGPLAGGGELFF
cdr3_nt: TGCAGCGTTGGCCCCCTAGCGGGAGGCGGGGAGCTGTTTTTT

v_call: TRBV18
j_call: TRBJ1-5
d_call: TRBD1
clone_size: few
cdr3_aa: CASSGTGTQPQHF
cdr3_nt: TGTGCCAGCTCAGGGACAGGGACTCAGCCCCAGCATTTT

v_call: TRBV30
j_call: TRBJ2-7
d_call: NA
clone_size: once
cdr3_aa: CAWSSAGWWSYEQYF
cdr3_nt: TGTGCCTGGAGTAGCGCGGGGTGGTGGTCCTACGAGCAGTACTTC

v_call: TRBV6-9
j_call: TRBJ2-7
d_call: NA
clone_size: NA
cdr3_aa: CASSYSIGESHEQYF
cdr3_nt: TGTGCCAGCAGTTATTCGATTGGGGAGAGTCACGAGCAGTACTTC

v_call: TRBV5-1
j_call: TRBJ2-1
d_call: NA
clone_size: NA
cdr3_aa: CASSLGVDQGEQFF
cdr3_nt: TGCGCCAGCAGCTTGGGCGTAGATCAGGGTGAGCAGTTCTTC

v_call: TRBV12-5
j_call: TRBJ2-3
d_call: NA
clone_size: NA
cdr3_aa: CASSGVGTDTQYF
cdr3_nt: TGTGCTAGTTCGGGAGTTGGTACAGATACGCAGTATTTT

v_call: TRBV10-1
j_call: TRBJ2-1
d_call: NA
clone_size: few
cdr3_aa: CASSDSNEQFF
cdr3_nt: TGCGCCAGCAGCGACAGCAATGAGCAGTTCTTC

v_call: TRBV4-3
j_call: TRBJ2-1
d_call: TRBD2
clone_size: NA
cdr3_aa: CASSQDDGRASYNEQFF
cdr3_nt: TGCGCCAGCAGCCAAGATGACGGGAGGGCCTCCTACAATGAGCAGTTCTTC

v_call: TRBV27
j_call: TRBJ1-2
d_call: NA
clone_size: NA
cdr3_aa: CASSSRSDGEWRSYGYTF
cdr3_nt: TGTGCCAGCAGTTCCCGTTCCGATGGGGAGTGGCGGAGCTATGGCTACACCTTC

v_call: TRBV7-3
j_call: TRBJ2-2
d_call: NA
clone_size: NA
cdr3_aa: CASSSRAGANTGELFF
cdr3_nt: TGTGCCAGCAGCTCGAGGGCAGGGGCGAACACCGGGGAGCTGTTTTTT

v_call: TRBV14
j_call: TRBJ2-1
d_call: NA
clone_size: NA
cdr3_aa: CASSQESVRVNNEQFF
cdr3_nt: TGTGCCAGCAGCCAAGAATCGGTCAGGGTGAACAATGAGCAGTTCTTC

v_call: TRBV28
j_call: TRBJ1-5
d_call: TRBD1
clone_size: NA
cdr3_aa: CASSFSGTGSQPQHF
cdr3_nt: TGTGCCAGCAGTTTCTCCGGGACAGGGTCCCAGCCCCAGCATTTT